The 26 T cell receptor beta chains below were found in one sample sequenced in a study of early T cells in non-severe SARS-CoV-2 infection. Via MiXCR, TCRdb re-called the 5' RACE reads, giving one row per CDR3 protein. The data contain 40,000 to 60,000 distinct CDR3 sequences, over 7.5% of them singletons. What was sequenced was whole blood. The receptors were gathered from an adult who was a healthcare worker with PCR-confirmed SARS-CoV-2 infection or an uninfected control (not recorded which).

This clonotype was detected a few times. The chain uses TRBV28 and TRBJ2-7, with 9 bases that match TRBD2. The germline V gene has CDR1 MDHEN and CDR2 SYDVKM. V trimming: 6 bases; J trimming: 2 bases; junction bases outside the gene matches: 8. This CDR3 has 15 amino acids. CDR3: CASSTTSGFPYEQYF. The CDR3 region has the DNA TGTGCCAGCAGCACGACTAGCGGCTTCCCCTACGAGCAGTACTTC.

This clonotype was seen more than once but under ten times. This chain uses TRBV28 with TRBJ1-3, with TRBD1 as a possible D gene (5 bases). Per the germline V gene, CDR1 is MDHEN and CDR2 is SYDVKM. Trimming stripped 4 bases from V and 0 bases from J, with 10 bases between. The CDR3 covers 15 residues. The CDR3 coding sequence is TGTGCCAGCAGTTCAGGGTTGACCTCTGGAAACACCATATATTTT. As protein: CASSSGLTSGNTIYF.

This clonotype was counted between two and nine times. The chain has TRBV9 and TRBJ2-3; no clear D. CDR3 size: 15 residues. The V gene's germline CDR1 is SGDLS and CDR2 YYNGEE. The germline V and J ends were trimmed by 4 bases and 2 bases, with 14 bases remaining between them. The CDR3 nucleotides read TGTGCCAGCAGCCCTCAAGCGACGACCACAGATACGCAGTATTTT. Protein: CASSPQATTTDTQYF.

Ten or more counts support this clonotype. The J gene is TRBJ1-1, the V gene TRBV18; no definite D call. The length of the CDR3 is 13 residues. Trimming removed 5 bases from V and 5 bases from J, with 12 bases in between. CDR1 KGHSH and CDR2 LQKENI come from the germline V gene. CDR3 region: CASSAAHGTEAFF. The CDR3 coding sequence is TGTGCCAGCTCAGCCGCTCATGGGACTGAAGCTTTCTTT.

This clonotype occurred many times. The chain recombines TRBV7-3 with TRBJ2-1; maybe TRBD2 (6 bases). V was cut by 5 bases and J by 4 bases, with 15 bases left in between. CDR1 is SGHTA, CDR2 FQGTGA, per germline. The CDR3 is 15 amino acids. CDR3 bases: TGTGCCAGCAGCCCCGGGCTAGCGAAATACAATGAGCAGTTCTTC. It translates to CASSPGLAKYNEQFF.

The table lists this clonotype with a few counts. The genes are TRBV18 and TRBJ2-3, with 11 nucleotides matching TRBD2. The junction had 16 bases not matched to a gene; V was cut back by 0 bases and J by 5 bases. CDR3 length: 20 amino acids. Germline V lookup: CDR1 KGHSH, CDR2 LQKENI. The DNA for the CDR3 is TGTGCCAGCTCACCACCCCCTAGCGGGAGGCCCCTATTGTGGGAAGATACGCAGTATTTT. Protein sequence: CASSPPPSGRPLLWEDTQYF.

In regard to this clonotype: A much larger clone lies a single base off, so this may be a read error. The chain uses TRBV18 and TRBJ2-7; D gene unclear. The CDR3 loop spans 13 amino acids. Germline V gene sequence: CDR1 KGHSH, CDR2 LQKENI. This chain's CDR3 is CAGSPSGPNEQYF. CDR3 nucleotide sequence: TGTGCCGGCTCACCTAGTGGCCCCAACGAGCAGTACTTC.

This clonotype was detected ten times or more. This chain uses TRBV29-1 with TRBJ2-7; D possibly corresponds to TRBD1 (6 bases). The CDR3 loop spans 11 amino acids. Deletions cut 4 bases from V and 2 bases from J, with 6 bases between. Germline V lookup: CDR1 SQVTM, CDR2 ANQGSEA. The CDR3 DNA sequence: TGCAGCGTTGGGACAGCCTACGAGCAGTACTTC. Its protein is CSVGTAYEQYF.

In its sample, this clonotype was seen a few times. CDR3 DNA sequence: TGTGCCAGCAGTTACCCTGGGACTAGCTCCTACAATGAGCAGTTCTTC. It specifies CASSYPGTSSYNEQFF. This chain joins TRBV6-6 and TRBJ2-1, with 8 bases aligning to TRBD2. This CDR3 region has 16 residues. In germline, CDR1 is MNHNY, CDR2 SVGAGI (reference sequence). The trim removed 2 bases at V and 0 bases at J, leaving 3 bases unmatched.

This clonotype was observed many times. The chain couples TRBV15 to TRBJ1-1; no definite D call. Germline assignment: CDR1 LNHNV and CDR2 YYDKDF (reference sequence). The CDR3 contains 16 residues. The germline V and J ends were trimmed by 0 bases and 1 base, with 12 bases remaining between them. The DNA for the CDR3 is TGTGCCACCAGCAGAGATTATGGGTACGCGAACACTGAAGCTTTCTTT. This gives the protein CATSRDYGYANTEAFF.

The CDR3 reads CASSTQGHYGYTF. CDR3 DNA: TGTGCCAGCAGTACACAGGGACACTATGGCTACACCTTC. This rearrangement joins TRBV7-9 to TRBJ1-2; a weak D match, TRBD1 (6 bases). Germline loops: CDR1 SEHNR, CDR2 FQNEAQ (reference sequence). The V gene lost 6 bases and the J gene lost 3 bases, with 11 bases spanning the gap. This CDR3 contains 13 residues.

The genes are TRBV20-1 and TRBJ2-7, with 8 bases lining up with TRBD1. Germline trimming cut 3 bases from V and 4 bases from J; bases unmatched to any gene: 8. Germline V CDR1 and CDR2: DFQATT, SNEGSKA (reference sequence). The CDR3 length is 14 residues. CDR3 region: CSASLMDRAYEQYF. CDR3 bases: TGCAGTGCTAGCTTGATGGACAGGGCTTACGAGCAGTACTTC.

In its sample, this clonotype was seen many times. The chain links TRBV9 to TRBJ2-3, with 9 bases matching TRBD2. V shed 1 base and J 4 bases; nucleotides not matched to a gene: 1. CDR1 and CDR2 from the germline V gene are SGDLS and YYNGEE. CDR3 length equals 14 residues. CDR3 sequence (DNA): TGTGCCAGCAGCGTATGGACTAGCGCAGATACGCAGTATTTT. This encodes CASSVWTSADTQYF.

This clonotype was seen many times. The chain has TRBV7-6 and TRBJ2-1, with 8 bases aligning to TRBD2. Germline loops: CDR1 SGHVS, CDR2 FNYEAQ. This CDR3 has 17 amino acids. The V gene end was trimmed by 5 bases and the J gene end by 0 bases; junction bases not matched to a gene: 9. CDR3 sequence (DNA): TGTGCCAGCAGCCTCTACGAGACTAGCGCCTCCTACAATGAGCAGTTCTTC. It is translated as CASSLYETSASYNEQFF.

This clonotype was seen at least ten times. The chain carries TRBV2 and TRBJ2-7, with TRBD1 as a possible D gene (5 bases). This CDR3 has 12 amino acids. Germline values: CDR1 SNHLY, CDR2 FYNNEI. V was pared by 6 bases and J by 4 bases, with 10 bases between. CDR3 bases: TGTGCCAGCAGCCCACAGGTTTACGAGCAGTACTTC. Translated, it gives CASSPQVYEQYF.

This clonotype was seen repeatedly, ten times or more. The CDR3 region has the DNA TGTGCCAGCAGCTTATTAAATGGTTGGGAGTACTTC. Translated, it gives CASSLLNGWEYF. The chain is built from TRBV7-9 and TRBJ2-4, with D hard to call. V was clipped by 2 bases and J by 14 bases, with 13 bases between them. Germline assignment: CDR1 SEHNR and CDR2 FQNEAQ (reference sequence). The length of the CDR3 is 12 residues.

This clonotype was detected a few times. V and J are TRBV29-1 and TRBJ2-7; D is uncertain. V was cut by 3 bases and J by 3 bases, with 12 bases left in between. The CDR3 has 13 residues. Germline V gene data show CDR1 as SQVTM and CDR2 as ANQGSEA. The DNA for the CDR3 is TGCAGCGTTGAGTCAGGAGACTTCTACGAGCAGTACTTC. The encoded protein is CSVESGDFYEQYF.

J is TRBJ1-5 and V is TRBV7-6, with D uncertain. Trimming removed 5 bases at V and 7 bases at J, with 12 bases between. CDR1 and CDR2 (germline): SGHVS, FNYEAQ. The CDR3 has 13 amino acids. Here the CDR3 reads CASSPISRQPQHF. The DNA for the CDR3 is TGTGCCAGCAGCCCGATCAGCAGGCAGCCCCAGCATTTT. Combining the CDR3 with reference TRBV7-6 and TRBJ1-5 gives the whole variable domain GAGVSQSPRYKVTKRGQDVALRCDPISGHVSLYWYRQALGQGPEFLTYFNYEAQQDKSGLPNDRFSAERPEGSISTLTIQRTEQRDSAMYRCASSPISRQPQHFGDGTRLSIL.

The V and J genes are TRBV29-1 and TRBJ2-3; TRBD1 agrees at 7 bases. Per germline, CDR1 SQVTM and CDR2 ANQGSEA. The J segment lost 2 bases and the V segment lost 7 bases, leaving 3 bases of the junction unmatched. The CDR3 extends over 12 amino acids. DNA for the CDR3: TGCAGCGGTGACAGGGCCACAGATACGCAGTATTTT. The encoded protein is CSGDRATDTQYF.

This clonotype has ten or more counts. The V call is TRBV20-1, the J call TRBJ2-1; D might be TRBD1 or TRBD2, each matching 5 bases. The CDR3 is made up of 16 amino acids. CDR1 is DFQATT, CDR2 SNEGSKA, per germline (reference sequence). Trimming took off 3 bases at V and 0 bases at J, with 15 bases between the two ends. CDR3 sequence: CSASRQLGSSYNEQFF. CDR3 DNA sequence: TGCAGTGCTAGTCGACAGTTGGGGAGCTCCTACAATGAGCAGTTCTTC.

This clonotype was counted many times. The CDR3, as DNA: TGTGCCAGCAGCCTCCGGGGACTAATTTTAGGGGTCACTAGCACAGATACGCAGTATTTT. Its translation: CASSLRGLILGVTSTDTQYF. V and J are TRBV7-8 and TRBJ2-3; 7 bases agree with TRBD2. This CDR3 has 20 amino acids. CDR1 SGHVS and CDR2 FQNEAQ come from the germline V gene. The V and J ends lost 5 bases and 0 bases, in that order; junction bases with no gene match: 20. Full variable domain (rest looked up from reference TRBV7-8 and TRBJ2-3): GAGVSQSPRYKVAKRGQDVALRCDPISGHVSLFWYQQALGQGPEFLTYFQNEAQLDKSGLPSDRFFAERPEGSVSTLKIQRTQQEDSAVYLCASSLRGLILGVTSTDTQYFGPGTRLTVL.

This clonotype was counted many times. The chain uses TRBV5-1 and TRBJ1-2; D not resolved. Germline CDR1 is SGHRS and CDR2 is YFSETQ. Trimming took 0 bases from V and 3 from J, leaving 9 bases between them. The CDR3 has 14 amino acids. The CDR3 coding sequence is TGCGCCAGCAGCTTGGGACGGTCGGACTATGGCTACACCTTC. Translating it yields CASSLGRSDYGYTF.

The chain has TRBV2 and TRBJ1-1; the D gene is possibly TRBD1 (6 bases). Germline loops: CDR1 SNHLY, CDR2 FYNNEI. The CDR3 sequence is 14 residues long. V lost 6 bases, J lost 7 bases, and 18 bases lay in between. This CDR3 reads CASSGAQGYGEAFF. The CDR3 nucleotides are TGTGCCAGCAGCGGGGCACAGGGTTACGGTGAAGCTTTCTTT.

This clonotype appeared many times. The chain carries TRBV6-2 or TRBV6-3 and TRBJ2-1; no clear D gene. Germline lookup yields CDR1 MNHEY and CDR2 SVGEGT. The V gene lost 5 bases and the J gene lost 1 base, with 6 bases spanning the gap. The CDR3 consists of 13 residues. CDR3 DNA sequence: TGTGCCAGCAGTCGACGGTCCTACAATGAGCAGTTCTTC. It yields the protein CASSRRSYNEQFF.

The CDR3 reads CASSLGLSEQYF. CDR3 nucleotide sequence: TGTGCCAGCAGCTTGGGACTTTCCGAGCAGTACTTC. The J gene is TRBJ2-7, the V gene TRBV5-4, with D uncertain. Germline loops: CDR1 SGHNT, CDR2 YYREEE (reference sequence). Trimming removed 0 bases at V and 6 bases at J, with 7 bases between. The CDR3 sequence is 12 residues long. Full variable domain (remainder filled in from reference TRBV5-4 and TRBJ2-7): ETGVTQSPTHLIKTRGQQVTLRCSSQSGHNTVSWYQQALGQGPQFIFQYYREEENGRGNFPPRFSGLQFPNYSSELNVNALELDDSALYLCASSLGLSEQYFGPGTRLTVT.

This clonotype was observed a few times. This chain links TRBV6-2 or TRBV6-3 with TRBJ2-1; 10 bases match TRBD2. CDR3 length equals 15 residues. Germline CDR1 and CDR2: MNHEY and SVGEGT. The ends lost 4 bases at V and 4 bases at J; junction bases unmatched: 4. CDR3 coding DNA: TGTGCCAGCAGTTCCCCACTAGCGGGGTACAATGAGCAGTTCTTC. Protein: CASSSPLAGYNEQFF.